The 27 T cell receptor beta chains in this list originate from one sample, sequenced in a study of T cells in Graves' hyperthyroidism and ophthalmopathy (dated by TCRdb to the late 2010s). Library prep was done by multiplex PCR. Sequenced on an Illumina HiSeq 2000. The TCR beta CDR3 regions were amplified from the RNA transcripts. A first-round RT-PCR of the TCR CDR3 used the HTBI primer set with the Qiagen OneStep RT-PCR kit. TCRdb passed the public sequencing reads through fastp at Q25 and MiXCR, retaining productive beta sequences. Here each entry gathers all rows of one CDR3 protein and keeps the most common genes and DNA. Present in this sample are about 610,000 distinct CDR3 sequences, around 46% of which were seen just once. Jointly, the top ten make up around 7.7% of the sample. Sequenced sample: peripheral blood or thyroid tissue (not recorded which). The receptors derive from a woman between 18 and 29 years old with Graves' hyperthyroidism.

The chain employs TRBV6-5 and TRBJ1-2; D may be TRBD1 (5 bases). CDR3 length: 14 amino acids. V lost 9 bases and J 5 bases, leaving 19 bases between the germline ends. Germline V gene sequence: CDR1 MNHEY, CDR2 SVGAGI. In nucleotides, the CDR3 is TGTGCCAGTGGTTACTCCCGGGGGAATTATGGCTACACCTTC. Its protein is CASGYSRGNYGYTF.

This clonotype is a singleton in its sample. The V and J genes are TRBV7-8 and TRBJ2-7, with TRBD2 identical over 15 bases. The CDR3 consists of 20 residues. Trimming removed 0 bases from V and 1 base from J; junction bases left unmatched: 10. CDR1 is SGHVS and CDR2 is FQNEAQ in the germline V gene. As DNA, the CDR3 is TGTGCCAGCAGCTTAGCGCGTGCAATTGGGACTAGCGGGAGGTCCTACGAGCAGTACTTC. The encoded protein is CASSLARAIGTSGRSYEQYF.

This chain links TRBV7-2 with TRBJ2-6, with D possibly being TRBD2 (5 bases). The CDR3 sequence is 17 residues long. Trimming stripped 5 bases from V and 3 bases from J, with 17 bases between. The V gene's germline CDR1 is SGHTA and CDR2 FQGNSA. The DNA for the CDR3 is TGTGCCAGCAGCCCTACACGGGAATGGGTTGGGGCCAACGTCCTGACTTTC. Its protein is CASSPTREWVGANVLTF.

The gene calls are TRBV7-2 and TRBJ2-5; D may be TRBD1 or TRBD2 (5 bases each). The V end was cut by 4 bases, the J end by 5 bases, with 26 bases between. The CDR3 consists of 18 residues. From germline, CDR1 is SGHTA and CDR2 FQGNSA. The CDR3 sequence: CASSSLDQALDEGETQYF. CDR3 in DNA: TGTGCCAGCAGCTCGCTGGACCAGGCGTTGGATGAGGGGGAGACCCAGTACTTC.

The J gene is TRBJ2-7, the V gene TRBV12-3 or TRBV12-4; D remains unclear. CDR3 length equals 14 residues. CDR3 bases: TGTGCTAGTTCGAGTTCCATTGAACTCTACGAGCAGTACTTC. It is translated as CASSSSIELYEQYF.

This clonotype was seen at least ten times. V gene TRBV5-8 combines with J gene TRBJ2-7; D gene ambiguous. V gave up 3 bases and J gave up 3 bases, with 10 bases separating them. Germline-derived CDR1 and CDR2 are SGHTS and YDEGEE. CDR3 length equals 13 residues. CDR3 sequence (DNA): TGTGCCAGCAGCTCGTTCGACGACTACGAGCAGTACTTC. Protein product: CASSSFDDYEQYF.

The chain combines TRBV4-1 with TRBJ2-5; 7 positions match TRBD1. This CDR3 contains 14 residues. The V gene end was trimmed by 2 bases and the J gene end by 5 bases; junction bases not matched to a gene: 5. Germline-derived CDR1 and CDR2 are MGHRA and YSYEKL. Written as DNA, the CDR3 is TGCGCCAGCAGCCAACCCGGGACAGAGGAGACCCAGTACTTC. This translates into CASSQPGTEETQYF.

This clonotype came up many times. This chain uses TRBV4-3 with TRBJ1-3, with 9 bases matching TRBD1. Per germline, CDR1 LGHNA and CDR2 YSLEER. CDR3 length equals 15 residues. J was trimmed by 4 bases and V by 3 bases; bases with no gene match: 4. The CDR3, as DNA: TGCGCCAGCAGCCAGGGGACAGGGCTCGGAAACACCATATATTTT. Its translation: CASSQGTGLGNTIYF.

The table lists this clonotype with many counts. The chain combines TRBV7-3 with TRBJ2-6; tentatively, D is TRBD1 (5 bases). Germline CDR1 reads SGHTA; CDR2 reads FQGTGA. The CDR3 length is 17 residues. Trimming pared 4 bases from V and 0 bases from J, leaving 13 bases between. The CDR3 spells CASSSRVLSSGANVLTF. The CDR3, as DNA: TGTGCCAGCAGCTCCAGGGTCCTCTCCTCTGGGGCCAACGTCCTGACTTTC.

There are many counts of this clonotype. The chain recombines TRBV7-2 with TRBJ1-5; no clear D gene. This CDR3 has 15 amino acids. V lost 4 bases, J lost 4 bases, and 14 bases lay in between. The germline CDR1 and CDR2 sequences are SGHTA and FQGNSA. The CDR3 DNA reads TGTGCCAGCAGCTCTGGACGGGCGGATAATCAGCCCCAGCATTTT. As protein: CASSSGRADNQPQHF.

V gene TRBV18 combines with J gene TRBJ1-5, with D perhaps TRBD1 (6 bases). V lost 1 base and J 6 bases, leaving 10 bases between the germline ends. The CDR3 runs 14 residues. Germline CDR1 KGHSH, CDR2 LQKENI. Written as DNA, the CDR3 is TGTGCCAGCTCACCACAGGGGGTACGTCAGCCCCAGCATTTT. Protein product: CASSPQGVRQPQHF.

Ten or more counts support this clonotype. The chain uses TRBV20-1 and TRBJ2-7; the D is unclear. There are 12 residues in the CDR3. Trimming shortened V by 4 bases and J by 1 base, and 8 bases separated the two germline ends. Germline lookup yields CDR1 DFQATT and CDR2 SNEGSKA (reference sequence). CDR3 coding DNA: TGCAGTGCTATCTTGGTGTCCTACGAGCAGTACTTC. It encodes CSAILVSYEQYF.

This chain links TRBV29-1 with TRBJ1-1, with D uncertain. V lost 7 bases to trimming and J lost 10 bases, with 16 bases between them. The germline gives CDR1 SQVTM, CDR2 ANQGSEA. The length of the CDR3 is 11 residues. CDR3 sequence reads: CSAVWAGRAFF. The CDR3 DNA sequence: TGCAGCGCTGTGTGGGCAGGCCGAGCTTTCTTT.

This clonotype was seen repeatedly, ten times or more. The chain links TRBV2 to TRBJ2-5; D not resolved. The CDR3 totals 14 residues. Germline loops: CDR1 SNHLY, CDR2 FYNNEI. V was trimmed by 7 bases and J by 5 bases, leaving 17 bases between them. For the CDR3, the DNA is TGTGCCAGCACTCTGCTGGGGTCCAGGGAGACCCAGTACTTC. Protein sequence: CASTLLGSRETQYF.

This clonotype was counted ten times or more. The gene calls are TRBV20-1 and TRBJ1-2; 9 bases align to TRBD1. J was trimmed by 6 bases and V by 1 base; bases with no gene match: 0. The CDR3 length is 12 residues. Germline CDR1 and CDR2: DFQATT and SNEGSKA (reference sequence). The DNA of the CDR3 is TGCAGTGCTAGAGGGACAGGGGATGGCTACACCTTC. Encoded protein: CSARGTGDGYTF.

The chain links TRBV7-2 to TRBJ2-7; possible D gene TRBD1, 6 bases. V dropped 4 bases and J dropped 2 bases, with 21 bases sitting between them. In germline, CDR1 is SGHTA, CDR2 FQGNSA. The CDR3 extends over 17 amino acids. The CDR3 bases are TGTGCCAGCAGCTCACCACCTATTCAGGGGAAAACCTACGAGCAGTACTTC. It codes for CASSSPPIQGKTYEQYF. Based on the CDR3 plus reference TRBV7-2 and TRBJ2-7, the full variable domain is GAGVSQSPSNKVTEKGKDVELRCDPISGHTALYWYRQSLGQGLEFLIYFQGNSAPDKSGLPSDRFSAERTGGSVSTLTIQRTQQEDSAVYLCASSSPPIQGKTYEQYFGPGTRLTVT.

This clonotype was recorded at least ten times. This sequence joins TRBV4-2 and TRBJ2-7; 8 bases fit TRBD2. V lost 4 bases and J lost 6; bases outside the gene matches: 8. This CDR3 is built from 14 residues. Germline CDR1 LGHNA, CDR2 YNFKEQ. Written as DNA, the CDR3 is TGTGCCAGCAGCCCGGGGACTAGGGAAGGCGAGCAGTACTTC. It is translated as CASSPGTREGEQYF.

This clonotype was detected many times. The chain joins TRBV4-2 to TRBJ1-1; perhaps TRBD1 as D (6 bases). The CDR3 has 15 residues. The ends were cut back, 0 bases at V and 1 base at J, with 9 bases in the middle. The germline V gene has CDR1 LGHNA and CDR2 YNFKEQ. Written as DNA, the CDR3 is TGTGCCAGCAGCCAAGAGGACAGAAAGAACACTGAAGCTTTCTTT. It yields the protein CASSQEDRKNTEAFF.

The gene calls are TRBV29-1 and TRBJ2-7; possible D gene TRBD1, 6 bases. Between the trimmed V and J ends, which lost 6 bases and 4 bases, there was a span of 13 bases. Germline CDR1 SQVTM, CDR2 ANQGSEA. The CDR3 sequence is 12 residues long. For the CDR3, the DNA is TGCAGCGTCAGGGGCAGGCCGTACGAGCAGTACTTC. This gives the protein CSVRGRPYEQYF.

This clonotype came up many times. This chain links TRBV19 with TRBJ2-7; D gene ambiguous. CDR3 length: 14 amino acids. CDR1 is LNHDA and CDR2 is SQIVND in the germline V gene (reference sequence). Trimming cost V 5 bases and J 2 bases, with 13 bases left between them. CDR3: CASSPNRAAYEQYF. The DNA of the CDR3 is TGTGCCAGTAGTCCAAACCGGGCCGCCTACGAGCAGTACTTC.

The genes are TRBV29-1 and TRBJ1-6; maybe TRBD1 (5 bases). Germline V gene lookup returns CDR1 SQVTM and CDR2 ANQGSEA. The CDR3 has 15 residues. Trimming removed 7 bases at V and 0 bases at J, with 13 bases between. For the CDR3, the DNA is TGCAGCGCTCAGGGCGTGGGCTCCTATAATTCACCCCTCCACTTT. As protein: CSAQGVGSYNSPLHF.

This clonotype was seen repeatedly, ten times or more. The genes are TRBV6-1 and TRBJ2-7, with D possibly TRBD1 on 6 matching bases. CDR3 size: 14 residues. Germline assignment: CDR1 MNHNS and CDR2 SASEGT. V lost 5 bases, J lost 5 bases, and 16 bases lay in between. This CDR3 is CASSRGQTANEQYF. The CDR3 nucleotides are TGTGCCAGCAGTCGTGGACAGACGGCTAACGAGCAGTACTTC.

The chain links TRBV20-1 to TRBJ2-2, with a possible D match to TRBD2 (6 bases). Germline V gives CDR1 DFQATT, CDR2 SNEGSKA (reference sequence). V was shortened by 0 bases and J by 7 bases, with 9 bases between the two germline ends. This CDR3 is 13 amino acids long. The CDR3 sequence: CSARDQTSGELFF. CDR3 DNA: TGCAGTGCTAGAGACCAGACTAGCGGGGAGCTGTTTTTT.

DNA for the CDR3: TGTGCCAGCAGCACACGACAGGGGGAAGAGACCCAGTACTTC. Protein product: CASSTRQGEETQYF. The chain has TRBV6-4 and TRBJ2-5; 9 nucleotides line up with TRBD1. The germline gives CDR1 MRHNA, CDR2 SNTAGT. The length of the CDR3 is 14 residues. The V and J ends lost 6 bases and 3 bases, in that order; junction bases with no gene match: 5.

The sample holds many counts of this clonotype. The rearrangement links TRBV11-2 to TRBJ1-2, with D perhaps matching TRBD1 (5 bases). The germline CDR1 and CDR2 sequences are SGHAT and FQNNGV. This CDR3 spans 14 amino acids. The V end was cut by 5 bases, the J end by 2 bases, with 12 bases between. The DNA for the CDR3 is TGTGCCAGCAGCGGGAGAGGGACCAACTATGGCTACACCTTC. Translation gives CASSGRGTNYGYTF.

Worth noting for this clonotype: It may be a read error: a sequence one base away is much more abundant. The V and J genes are TRBV5-4 and TRBJ2-7; 7 nucleotides agree with TRBD1. Looked up from germline, CDR1 is SGHNT and CDR2 is YYREEE (reference sequence). The length of the CDR3 is 15 residues. V dropped 2 bases and J dropped 4; count of bases not matched to a gene: 9. DNA of the CDR3: TGTGCCAGCAGCTTATCTCCGAGGACAGGATACGAGCAGTACTTC. Protein: CASSLSPRTGYEQYF. Full variable domain (missing parts from reference TRBV5-4 and TRBJ2-7): ETGVTQSPTHLIKTRGQQVTLRCSSQSGHNTVSWYQQALGQGPQFIFQYYREEENGRGNFPPRFSGLQFPNYSSELNVNALELDDSALYLCASSLSPRTGYEQYFGPGTRLTVT.

The sample holds many counts of this clonotype. J is TRBJ1-3 and V is TRBV4-1; D is unclear. The V gene lost 6 bases and the J gene lost 0 bases, with 9 bases spanning the gap. CDR1 and CDR2 (germline): MGHRA, YSYEKL. The CDR3 spans 14 residues. The CDR3 protein is CASRSMLSGNTIYF. CDR3 DNA: TGCGCCAGCAGGTCAATGCTCTCTGGAAACACCATATATTTT.